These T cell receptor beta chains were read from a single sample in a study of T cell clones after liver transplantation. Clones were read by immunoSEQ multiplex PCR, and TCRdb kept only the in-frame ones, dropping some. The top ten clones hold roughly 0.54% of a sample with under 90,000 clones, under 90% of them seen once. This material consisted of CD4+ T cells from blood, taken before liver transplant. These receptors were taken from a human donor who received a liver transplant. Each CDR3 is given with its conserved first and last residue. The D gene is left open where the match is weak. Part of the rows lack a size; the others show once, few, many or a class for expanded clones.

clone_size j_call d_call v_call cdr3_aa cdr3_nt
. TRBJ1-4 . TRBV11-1 CASSPAGRTNEKLFF TGTGCCAGCAGCCCCGCAGGGCGGACTAATGAAAAACTGTTTTTT
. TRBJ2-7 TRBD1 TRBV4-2 CASSQQRQGKNEQYF TGTGCCAGCAGCCAACAGCGACAGGGAAAGAACGAGCAGTACTTC
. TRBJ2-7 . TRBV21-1 CASRPGQGPYEQYF TGTGCCAGCAGACCGGGACAGGGCCCCTACGAGCAGTACTTC
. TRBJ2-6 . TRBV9 CANLVGKSSPPGANVLTF TGTGCCAACCTTGTAGGGAAGAGCTCTCCCCCTGGGGCCAACGTCCTGACTTTC
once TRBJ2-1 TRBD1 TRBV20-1 CSVGQDEQFF TGCAGTGTTGGACAGGACGAGCAGTTCTTC
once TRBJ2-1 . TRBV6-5 CASSYSGALGNEQFF TGTGCCAGCAGTTACTCGGGCGCCCTCGGAAATGAGCAGTTCTTC
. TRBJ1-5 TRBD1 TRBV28 CASSLGTGTGENQPQHF TGTGCCAGCAGTTTGGGGACTGGGACAGGGGAAAATCAGCCCCAGCATTTT
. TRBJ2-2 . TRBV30 CAWSPTTLKPGQKNTGELFF TGTGCCTGGAGTCCCACTACCCTAAAACCGGGACAAAAAAACACCGGGGAGCTGTTTTTT
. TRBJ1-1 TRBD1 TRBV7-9 CASSNLLGGLMNTEAFF TGTGCCAGCAGCAACCTATTAGGGGGCCTAATGAACACTGAAGCTTTCTTT
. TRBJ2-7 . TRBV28 CASSLGEYSYEQYF TGTGCCAGCAGTTTGGGCGAATACTCCTACGAGCAGTACTTC
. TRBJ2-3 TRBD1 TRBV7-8 CASSPRTGGVDTQYF TGTGCCAGCAGCCCACGGACAGGGGGCGTCGATACGCAGTATTTT
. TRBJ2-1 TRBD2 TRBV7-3 CASSTGLALYNEQFF TGTGCCAGCAGCACGGGACTAGCGCTCTACAATGAGCAGTTCTTC
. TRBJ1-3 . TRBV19 CASSIDGRLISGNTIYF TGTGCCAGTAGTATAGATGGTCGACTAATCTCTGGAAACACCATATATTTT
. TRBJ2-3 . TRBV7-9 CASRRSGELADTQYF TGTGCCAGCAGAAGGTCAGGGGAGCTTGCAGATACGCAGTATTTT
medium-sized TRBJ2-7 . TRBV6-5 CASSNGITYEQYF TGTGCCAGCAGTAACGGGATAACCTACGAGCAGTACTTC
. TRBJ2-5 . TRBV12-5 CASGLDQETQYF TGTGCTAGTGGTTTGGACCAAGAGACCCAGTACTTC
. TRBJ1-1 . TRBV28 CASSLHLNPTEAFF TGTGCCAGCAGTTTACATCTTAACCCGACTGAAGCTTTCTTT
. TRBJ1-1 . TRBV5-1 CASSFSGLNTEAFF TGCGCCAGCAGCTTCTCGGGTTTGAACACTGAAGCTTTCTTT
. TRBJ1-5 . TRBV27 CASSPLLGQGYSNQPQHF TGTGCCAGCAGCCCCCTCCTGGGGCAGGGGTATAGCAATCAGCCCCAGCATTTT
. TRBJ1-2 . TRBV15 CATSRIRVQGGGGYTF TGTGCCACCAGCAGAATCCGGGTCCAGGGTGGGGGTGGCTACACCTTC
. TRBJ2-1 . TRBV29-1 CSVEDLARGFGEQFF TGCAGCGTTGAAGATCTGGCTAGGGGGTTCGGGGAGCAGTTCTTC
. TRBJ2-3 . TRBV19 CASSRLVASTDTQYF TGTGCCAGTAGCAGACTCGTTGCTAGCACAGATACGCAGTATTTT
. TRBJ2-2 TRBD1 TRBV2 CASSEALRTGGFTGELFF TGTGCCAGCAGTGAAGCGCTACGGACAGGGGGATTCACCGGGGAGCTGTTTTTT
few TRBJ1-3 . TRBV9 CASSVAGLFAGNTIYF TGTGCCAGCAGCGTAGCCGGACTCTTTGCGGGAAACACCATATATTTT
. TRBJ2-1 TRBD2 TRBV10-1 CASSESGSSGRKQFF TGCGCCAGCAGTGAGTCGGGTAGTAGCGGGAGAAAGCAGTTCTTC
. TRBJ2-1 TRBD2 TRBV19 CASSVMTGVTLAGEVNEQFF TGTGCCAGTAGTGTGATGACAGGGGTAACACTAGCGGGAGAAGTAAATGAGCAGTTCTTC